These T cell receptor beta chains were read from a single sample in a study of OX40 agonist ivuxolimab in advanced cancers. Libraries were prepared by immunoSEQ multiplex PCR; TCRdb keeps only in-frame clonotypes and omits some of them. The table includes tens of thousands of clones, about 87% detected once. The sample here was CD4+ or CD8+ T cells sorted from blood, taken in a trial of the OX40 agonist ivuxolimab. The receptors were sampled from an adult with an advanced solid tumor such as melanoma, head and neck, liver or kidney cancer. CDR3s include the opening cysteine and the closing phenylalanine or tryptophan. A D gene is named only where the DNA matches it firmly. A row's size may be missing; if present it is once, few, many or a size class.

- | TRBJ1-1 | TRBV28 | TRBD1 | CASRAPGTGPTEAFF | TGTGCCAGCAGAGCCCCCGGGACAGGGCCCACTGAAGCTTTCTTT
- | TRBJ1-1 | TRBV7-3 | - | CASSLNSGGTEAFF | TGTGCCAGCAGCTTAAATTCAGGTGGGACTGAAGCTTTCTTT
- | TRBJ2-2 | TRBV9 | - | CASSVQGEVGELFF | TGTGCCAGCAGCGTCCAAGGGGAGGTCGGGGAGCTGTTTTTT
- | TRBJ2-3 | TRBV7-8 | - | CASSLEGVTQYF | TGTGCCAGCAGCTTAGAGGGAGTCACGCAGTATTTT
- | TRBJ2-3 | TRBV11-2 | - | CASSQTVGVTDTQYF | TGTGCCAGCAGCCAGACGGTGGGGGTCACAGATACGCAGTATTTT
- | TRBJ1-2 | TRBV2 | - | CASKRDINYGYTF | TGTGCCAGCAAACGGGACATCAACTATGGCTACACCTTC
- | TRBJ2-7 | TRBV7-2 | TRBD2 | CASRDSGSSYEQYF | TGTGCCAGCAGGGATAGCGGGAGCTCCTACGAGCAGTACTTC
- | TRBJ1-2 | TRBV6-1 | TRBD1 | CASSETDLRDRKGYTF | TGTGCCAGCAGTGAAACGGATTTACGGGACAGGAAGGGCTACACCTTC
- | TRBJ1-5 | TRBV6-4 | - | CASSDLGGNQPQHF | TGTGCCAGCAGTGACCTAGGGGGCAATCAGCCCCAGCATTTT
- | TRBJ1-1 | TRBV11-3 | - | CASSYEGFTEAFF | TGTGCCAGCAGCTACGAGGGGTTCACTGAAGCTTTCTTT
once | TRBJ1-5 | TRBV27 | TRBD1 | CASSTLTGTGNQPQHF | TGTGCCAGCAGTACACTCACCGGGACAGGAAATCAGCCCCAGCATTTT
- | TRBJ2-1 | TRBV11-2 | - | CASSSPLGDASNNEQFF | TGTGCCAGCAGCTCCCCTTTGGGGGACGCCAGCAACAATGAGCAGTTCTTC
- | TRBJ2-7 | TRBV7-2 | - | CASSKQRIYEQYF | TGTGCCAGCAGCAAACAAAGGATCTACGAGCAGTACTTC
- | TRBJ1-2 | TRBV2 | TRBD1 | CASSDGQENYGYTF | TGTGCCAGCAGTGACGGACAGGAGAACTATGGCTACACCTTC
- | TRBJ2-1 | TRBV25-1 | - | CASSDTAHNEQFF | TGTGCCAGCAGTGATACTGCCCACAATGAGCAGTTCTTC
few | TRBJ1-5 | TRBV7-8 | - | CASSSQQSNQPQHF | TGTGCCAGCAGCTCCCAGCAGAGCAATCAGCCCCAGCATTTT
- | TRBJ2-7 | TRBV7-3 | TRBD1 | CASSETGGSSYEQYF | TGTGCCAGCAGCGAAACAGGGGGGAGCTCCTACGAGCAGTACTTC
- | TRBJ1-2 | TRBV2 | - | CASSEALSRPDYGYTF | TGTGCCAGCAGTGAAGCGCTGAGCAGGCCTGACTATGGCTACACCTTC
- | TRBJ2-1 | TRBV7-3 | - | CASSLSNGYNEQFF | TGTGCCAGCAGCTTAAGTAACGGATACAATGAGCAGTTCTTC
- | TRBJ1-4 | TRBV6-1 | - | CASCVRVANEKLFF | TGTGCCAGCTGTGTGAGGGTGGCTAATGAAAAACTGTTTTTT
once | TRBJ2-5 | TRBV5-1 | - | CASSLPTVEETQYF | TGCGCCAGCAGCTTACCGACTGTGGAGGAGACCCAGTACTTC
- | TRBJ2-5 | TRBV5-1 | - | CASSLGEGWGGRRWETQYF | TGCGCCAGCAGCTTGGGAGAGGGCTGGGGGGGGCGTAGGTGGGAGACCCAGTACTTC
few | TRBJ2-3 | TRBV19 | - | CASRRGDSTDTQYF | TGTGCCAGTAGGAGGGGAGACAGCACAGATACGCAGTATTTT
- | TRBJ2-1 | TRBV27 | - | CASSISARYNEQFF | TGTGCCAGCAGCATATCGGCGAGATACAATGAGCAGTTCTTC
- | TRBJ2-5 | TRBV19 | TRBD2 | CASSIGGAGRSQYF | TGTGCCAGTAGTATAGGCGGCGCCGGGAGGTCCCAGTACTTC
- | TRBJ2-4 | TRBV7-2 | - | CASSVQGQGIQYF | TGTGCCAGCAGCGTACAGGGTCAGGGCATTCAGTACTTC
medium-sized | TRBJ2-7 | TRBV6-4 | - | CASRTEGPYEQYF | TGTGCCAGCAGGACGGAAGGTCCCTACGAGCAGTACTTC
- | TRBJ1-4 | TRBV28 | - | CASIPRGGEEKLFF | TGTGCCAGCATCCCTAGGGGGGGCGAGGAAAAACTGTTTTTT
few | TRBJ1-3 | TRBV9 | - | CASSPRLTGNTIYF | TGTGCCAGCAGCCCTCGCTTAACTGGAAACACCATATATTTT
- | TRBJ2-1 | TRBV29-1 | TRBD1 | CSIPRGTGFNEQFF | TGCAGCATCCCAAGGGGGACAGGGTTTAATGAGCAGTTCTTC
- | TRBJ2-7 | TRBV4-2 | - | CASSRASRPTYEQYF | TGTGCCAGCAGCCGGGCAAGTAGGCCCACCTACGAGCAGTACTTC
- | TRBJ2-7 | TRBV28 | TRBD1 | CASSRRQGVGEQYF | TGTGCCAGCAGTCGGCGACAGGGGGTCGGCGAGCAGTACTTC
- | TRBJ1-1 | TRBV11-1 | - | CASSLRERSFF | TGTGCCAGCAGCTTAAGGGAGAGGTCTTTCTTT
- | TRBJ2-6 | TRBV5-1 | TRBD2 | CASGEGPGANVLTF | TGCGCCAGCGGGGAGGGTCCTGGGGCCAACGTCCTGACTTTC
- | TRBJ2-3 | TRBV4-1 | - | CASSQDGLSTDTQYF | TGCGCCAGCAGCCAAGATGGTCTCAGCACAGATACGCAGTATTTT
- | TRBJ1-3 | TRBV9 | - | CASSSTGVGGNTIYF | TGTGCCAGCAGCTCCACAGGCGTAGGTGGAAACACCATATATTTT
- | TRBJ2-3 | TRBV4-1 | TRBD2 | CASSQDRGGMDTQYF | TGCGCCAGCAGCCAAGATCGGGGGGGGATGGATACGCAGTATTTT
- | TRBJ2-3 | TRBV4-1 | TRBD2 | CASSQGLAGAGTQYF | TGCGCCAGCAGCCAAGGTCTAGCGGGAGCGGGTACGCAGTATTTT
- | TRBJ2-2 | TRBV10-3 | - | CATRGLATGELFF | TGTGCCACCAGGGGACTTGCAACCGGGGAGCTGTTTTTT
- | TRBJ2-3 | TRBV7-6 | - | CASSKPPGPNRDTQYF | TGTGCCAGCAGCAAACCTCCGGGACCCAACCGAGATACGCAGTATTTT
- | TRBJ2-1 | TRBV21-1 | - | CARTPGDNEQFF | TGTGCCAGGACGCCAGGAGACAATGAGCAGTTCTTC
once | TRBJ2-7 | TRBV5-1 | - | CASSLATAYEQYF | TGCGCCAGCAGCTTGGCCACTGCCTACGAGCAGTACTTC
- | TRBJ2-7 | TRBV5-1 | TRBD2 | CASSSSGTSGGHDYEQYF | TGCGCCAGCAGCTCGTCCGGGACTAGCGGGGGGCACGACTACGAGCAGTACTTC
- | TRBJ2-1 | TRBV27 | - | CAISNRGPGNEQFF | TGTGCCATTTCTAATCGGGGACCGGGCAATGAGCAGTTCTTC
- | TRBJ2-5 | TRBV5-1 | TRBD1 | CASSLGLRDRGDSETQYF | TGCGCCAGCAGCTTGGGCCTCAGGGACAGGGGCGATTCGGAGACCCAGTACTTC
- | TRBJ2-5 | TRBV6-6 | TRBD2 | CASSNLLAGRETQYF | TGTGCCAGCAGTAATCTACTAGCGGGAAGGGAGACCCAGTACTTC
- | TRBJ2-1 | TRBV29-1 | - | CSGPGVSNSEQFF | TGCAGTGGGCCCGGGGTATCAAACTCTGAGCAGTTCTTC
- | TRBJ2-7 | TRBV19 | - | CASRQGTGYYEQYF | TGTGCCAGTAGACAGGGTACAGGATACTACGAGCAGTACTTC
- | TRBJ2-2 | TRBV6-5 | TRBD1 | CASREGQLHTGELFF | TGTGCCAGCAGAGAGGGACAGCTTCACACCGGGGAGCTGTTTTTT
- | TRBJ1-2 | TRBV7-8 | TRBD1 | CASSTRQGVDGYTF | TGTGCCAGCAGCACCCGACAGGGGGTAGATGGCTACACCTTC
once | TRBJ1-1 | TRBV30 | - | CAWVRSVNTEAFF | TGTGCCTGGGTGAGGAGTGTGAACACTGAAGCTTTCTTT
once | TRBJ2-3 | TRBV9 | TRBD1 | CASSVQGASSTDTQYF | TGTGCCAGCAGCGTACAGGGGGCCTCTAGCACAGATACGCAGTATTTT
- | TRBJ1-2 | TRBV6-5 | TRBD1 | CASSYESGGFYGYTF | TGTGCCAGCAGTTACGAGTCAGGGGGCTTCTATGGCTACACCTTC
once | TRBJ2-2 | TRBV7-9 | TRBD2 | CASSSPKAGGDTGELFF | TGTGCCAGCAGCTCACCTAAAGCGGGAGGGGACACCGGGGAGCTGTTTTTT
- | TRBJ1-5 | TRBV10-3 | - | CAISDWDQPQHF | TGTGCCATCAGTGACTGGGATCAGCCCCAGCATTTT